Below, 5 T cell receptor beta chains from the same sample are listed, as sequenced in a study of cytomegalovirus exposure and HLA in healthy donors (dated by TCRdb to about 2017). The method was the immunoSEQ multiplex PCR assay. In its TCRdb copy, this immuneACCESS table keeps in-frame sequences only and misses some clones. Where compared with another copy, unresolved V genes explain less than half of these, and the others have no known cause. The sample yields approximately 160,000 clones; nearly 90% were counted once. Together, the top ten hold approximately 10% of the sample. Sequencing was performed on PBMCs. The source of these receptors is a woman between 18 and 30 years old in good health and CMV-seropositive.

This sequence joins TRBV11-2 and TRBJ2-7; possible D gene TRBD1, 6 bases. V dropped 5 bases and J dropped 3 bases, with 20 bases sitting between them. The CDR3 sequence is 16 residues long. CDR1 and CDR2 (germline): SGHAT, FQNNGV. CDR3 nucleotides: TGTGCCAGCAGCCTCGAAGGGGGACAAACCCTCTACGAGCAGTACTTC. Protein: CASSLEGGQTLYEQYF.

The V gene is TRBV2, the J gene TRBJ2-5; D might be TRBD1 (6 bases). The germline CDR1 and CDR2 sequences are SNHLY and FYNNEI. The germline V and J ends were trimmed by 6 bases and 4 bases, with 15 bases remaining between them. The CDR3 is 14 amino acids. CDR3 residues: CASRIQGRGETQYF. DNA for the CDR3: TGTGCCAGCAGGATACAGGGTCGAGGAGAGACCCAGTACTTC.

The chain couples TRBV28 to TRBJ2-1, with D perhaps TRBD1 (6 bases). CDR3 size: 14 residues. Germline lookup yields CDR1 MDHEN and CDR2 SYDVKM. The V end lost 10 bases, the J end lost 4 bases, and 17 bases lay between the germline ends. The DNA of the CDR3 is TGTGCCACCGTAACAGGGATTCGGTACAATGAGCAGTTCTTC. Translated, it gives CATVTGIRYNEQFF.

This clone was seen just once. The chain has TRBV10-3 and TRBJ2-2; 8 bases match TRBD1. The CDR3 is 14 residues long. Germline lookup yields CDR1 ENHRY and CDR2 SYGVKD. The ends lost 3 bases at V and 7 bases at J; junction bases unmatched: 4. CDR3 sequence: CAISDRGPGGELFF. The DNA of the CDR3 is TGTGCCATCAGTGACAGGGGGCCGGGCGGGGAGCTGTTTTTT.

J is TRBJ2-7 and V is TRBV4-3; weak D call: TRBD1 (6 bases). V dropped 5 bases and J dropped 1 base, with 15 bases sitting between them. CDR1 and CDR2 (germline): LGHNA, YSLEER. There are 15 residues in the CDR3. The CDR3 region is CASSLRDTTSYEQYF. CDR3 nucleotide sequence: TGCGCCAGCAGCTTGAGGGACACTACGTCCTACGAGCAGTACTTC.